The clone carrying this TCR beta chain was counted many times. Its antigen is still unknown. The data are from a study of T cells in Graves' hyperthyroidism and ophthalmopathy. Study observations and caveats: Appearing also in blood were most of the thyroid clonotypes expanded above 0.001.

RNA transcripts provided the source from which TCR beta CDR3 regions were amplified. RT-PCR in the first round (using the HTBI primer set) targeted the TCR CDR3. TCRdb re-called the multiplex PCR reads through MiXCR, storing one row per CDR3 protein. The data contain 340,000 or so distinct CDR3 sequences, roughly 21% of them singletons. The hyperthyroidism patients had all been newly diagnosed, and their disease duration was under 2 months. Their ages ranged from 18 to 65 years. This TCR was recovered from a woman aged 45-60 years with Graves' hyperthyroidism. Sequencing input: blood.

The DNA for the CDR3 is TGTGCCAGCAGCCACGGACAGGGGAGTCCCTACGAGCAGTACTTC. Protein: CASSHGQGSPYEQYF. The chain joins TRBV7-9 to TRBJ2-7; TRBD1 agrees at 9 bases. The trim removed 5 bases at V and 2 bases at J, leaving 7 bases unmatched. Germline CDR1 is SEHNR and CDR2 is FQNEAQ (reference sequence). There are 15 residues in the CDR3.